Shown below are 3 T cell receptor beta chains from a single sample sequenced in a study of OX40 agonist ivuxolimab in advanced cancers. The data were produced by immunoSEQ multiplex PCR, yet TCRdb's version contains in-frame clones alone and is incomplete. Of approximately 59,000 clones in the sample, 84% were seen once. The input for sequencing was CD4+ or CD8+ T cells sorted from blood, taken in a trial of the OX40 agonist ivuxolimab. All receptors derive from an adult with an advanced solid tumor such as melanoma, head and neck, liver or kidney cancer.

The J gene is TRBJ1-1, the V gene TRBV7-2; D perhaps matches TRBD1 (5 bases). V was cut by 6 bases and J by 4 bases, with 27 bases left in between. There are 18 residues in the CDR3. Germline CDR1 SGHTA, CDR2 FQGNSA. Here the CDR3 reads CASRRTYNPTRGSTEAFF. CDR3 DNA: TGTGCCAGCAGACGCACTTACAATCCTACTAGGGGATCCACTGAAGCTTTCTTT.

This clone was seen a single time. This rearrangement joins TRBV6-1 to TRBJ2-7, with D perhaps matching TRBD1 or TRBD2 (5 bases each). CDR1 MNHNS and CDR2 SASEGT come from the germline V gene. V lost 2 bases to trimming and J lost 4 bases, with 12 bases between them. The CDR3 is 14 residues long. Here the CDR3 reads CASSENWGFYEQYF. The CDR3 bases are TGTGCCAGCAGTGAAAATTGGGGGTTTTACGAGCAGTACTTC.

This CDR3 reads CASSYSGRGAGYTF. The CDR3 nucleotides read TGTGCCAGCAGTTACTCTGGCAGGGGGGCCGGCTACACCTTC. The V call is TRBV6-6, the J call TRBJ1-2; TRBD1 matches at 7 bases. Germline V gene lookup returns CDR1 MNHNY and CDR2 SVGAGI (reference sequence). V was pared by 0 bases and J by 8 bases, with 6 bases of the junction left unmatched. The CDR3 covers 14 residues.